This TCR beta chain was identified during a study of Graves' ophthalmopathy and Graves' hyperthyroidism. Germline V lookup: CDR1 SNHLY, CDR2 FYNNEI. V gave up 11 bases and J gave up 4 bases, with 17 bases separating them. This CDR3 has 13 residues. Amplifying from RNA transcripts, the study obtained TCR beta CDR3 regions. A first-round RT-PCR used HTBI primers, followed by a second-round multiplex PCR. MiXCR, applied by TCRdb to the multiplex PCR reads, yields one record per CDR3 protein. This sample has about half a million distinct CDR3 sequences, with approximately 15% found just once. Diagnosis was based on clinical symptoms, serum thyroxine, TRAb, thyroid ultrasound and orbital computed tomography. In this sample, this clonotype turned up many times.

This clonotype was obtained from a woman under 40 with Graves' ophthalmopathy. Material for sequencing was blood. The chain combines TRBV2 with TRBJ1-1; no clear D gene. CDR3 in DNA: TGTGCCTCCAGCTCCAAATGGGGCACTGAAGCTTTCTTT. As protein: CASSSKWGTEAFF.